These 5 T cell receptor beta chains were sequenced from one sample in a study of T-cell reconstitution after alpha-beta-depleted transplantation in children. Preparation of the TCRbeta library was carried out with unique molecular identifiers. TCRdb re-called the PCR reads with MiXCR, one entry per CDR3 protein. This sample has around 450,000 distinct CDR3 sequences, with about a sixth found just once. Here the sequenced sample was PBMCs, mostly from graft donor cells, taken 360 days after TCRalphabeta/CD19-depleted stem cell transplant. These TCRs come from a boy in the first two years of life who had a stem cell transplant for Wiskott-Aldrich syndrome, so the T cells may come from the graft donor.

V gene TRBV10-3 combines with J gene TRBJ1-4; TRBD1 is a possible D gene (5 bases). The V and J ends lost 0 bases and 5 bases respectively, with 10 bases between them. The CDR3 spans 15 residues. Germline CDR1 ENHRY, CDR2 SYGVKD. CDR3 sequence: CAISESSRGNEKLFF. The CDR3, as DNA: TGTGCCATCAGTGAGTCGTCACGGGGCAATGAAAAACTGTTTTTT.

A few counts support this clonotype. The chain has TRBV28 and TRBJ2-5; weak D call: TRBD1 (6 bases). The V gene lost 0 bases and the J gene lost 3 bases, with 17 bases spanning the gap. This CDR3 has 17 residues. CDR1 and CDR2 from the germline V gene are MDHEN and SYDVKM. CDR3 DNA: TGTGCCAGCAGTTTATGGGGGGCTACCCGAAAAAAAGAGACCCAGTACTTC. Amino acids: CASSLWGATRKKETQYF.

The rearrangement uses TRBV5-1 and TRBJ2-1; unclear D gene. The CDR3 covers 11 residues. Trimming shortened V by 9 bases and J by 5 bases, and 9 bases separated the two germline ends. The germline V gene encodes CDR1 SGHRS and CDR2 YFSETQ. The CDR3 coding sequence is TGCGCCATCCTAATCGACAATGAGCAGTTCTTC. Translating gives CAILIDNEQFF.

V usage is TRBV12-3 or TRBV12-4 and J usage is TRBJ2-3, with 14 bases aligning to TRBD2. Unmatched junction bases numbered 1, after V lost 8 bases and J lost 0 bases. This CDR3 has 15 residues. Written as DNA, the CDR3 is TGTGCCAGCGGGACTAGCGGGGGAAGCACAGATACGCAGTATTTT. It yields the protein CASGTSGGSTDTQYF.

This chain joins TRBV20-1 and TRBJ2-1; TRBD2 aligns across 10 bases. The CDR3 has 15 amino acids. Germline V gives CDR1 DFQATT, CDR2 SNEGSKA (reference sequence). J was trimmed by 2 bases and V by 3 bases; bases with no gene match: 4. CDR3 amino acids: CSASGLAGAYNEQFF. The CDR3 bases are TGCAGTGCTAGTGGCCTAGCGGGGGCCTACAATGAGCAGTTCTTC.